Listed below are T cell receptor beta chains from one sample, sequenced in a study of blood T cell repertoires in COVID-19. Some clones are missing from TCRdb's copy, which holds only in-frame ones; the method was immunoSEQ multiplex PCR. This sample yields about 60,000 clones, of which about 91% are seen a single time; 2% to 2.5% belongs to the top ten. The sequencing input was peripheral blood. The receptors were sampled from a man aged 60-69 years with acute or convalescent COVID-19. Both conserved end residues are part of each CDR3. Fields, in order: J gene, D gene, clone size, V gene, CDR3 DNA, CDR3 protein. The D gene is left open where the match is weak. Not all rows give a size; the values are once, few, many and, for expanded clones, a class.

j_gene: TRBJ1-6; d_gene: -; abundance: -; v_gene: TRBV14; CDR3nt: TGTGCCAGCAGCCAAGATGGTGCTCGGAATTCACCCCTCCACTTT; CDR3aa: CASSQDGARNSPLHF
j_gene: TRBJ2-5; d_gene: TRBD2; abundance: -; v_gene: TRBV11-3; CDR3nt: TGTGCCAGCAGCCCTAGGCGGGGGTCAGAGACCCAGTACTTC; CDR3aa: CASSPRRGSETQYF
j_gene: TRBJ1-3; d_gene: -; abundance: -; v_gene: TRBV4-3; CDR3nt: TGCGCCAGCAGCCAGGACAGTCGAGGGCTCTCTGGAAACACCATATATTTT; CDR3aa: CASSQDSRGLSGNTIYF
j_gene: TRBJ2-4; d_gene: TRBD1; abundance: -; v_gene: TRBV5-8; CDR3nt: TGTGCCAGCAGTCAAAGACAGGGGCAGAAAAAAAACATTCAGTACTTC; CDR3aa: CASSQRQGQKKNIQYF
j_gene: TRBJ1-4; d_gene: TRBD1; abundance: -; v_gene: TRBV9; CDR3nt: TGTGCCAGCAGTGAACGGGGACAGGGACGTGAAAAACTGTTTTTT; CDR3aa: CASSERGQGREKLFF
j_gene: TRBJ1-5; d_gene: TRBD1; abundance: few; v_gene: TRBV7-2; CDR3nt: TGTGCCAGCAGCGTACCCCCGGGACAGGGGGATCAGCCCCAGCATTTT; CDR3aa: CASSVPPGQGDQPQHF
j_gene: TRBJ1-1; d_gene: -; abundance: -; v_gene: TRBV29-1; CDR3nt: TGCAGCGTTGACCAGGGCAGGAACACTGAAGCTTTCTTT; CDR3aa: CSVDQGRNTEAFF
j_gene: TRBJ2-1; d_gene: -; abundance: -; v_gene: TRBV5-8; CDR3nt: TGTGCCAGCAGCTTGGGATTGGCTCGCTCCTACAATGAGCAGTTCTTC; CDR3aa: CASSLGLARSYNEQFF
j_gene: TRBJ1-5; d_gene: TRBD1; abundance: -; v_gene: TRBV7-2; CDR3nt: TGTGCCAGCAGCTCCAGACAGGGGGAGGGTAGCAATCAGCCCCAGCATTTT; CDR3aa: CASSSRQGEGSNQPQHF
j_gene: TRBJ1-2; d_gene: TRBD1; abundance: few; v_gene: TRBV24-1; CDR3nt: TGTGCCACCAGTGAGACAGGGAACTATGGCTACACCTTC; CDR3aa: CATSETGNYGYTF
j_gene: TRBJ1-1; d_gene: -; abundance: -; v_gene: TRBV5-1; CDR3nt: TGCGCCAGCAGCCTGGACGGGACTGAAGCTTTCTTT; CDR3aa: CASSLDGTEAFF
j_gene: TRBJ2-7; d_gene: TRBD2; abundance: -; v_gene: TRBV5-4; CDR3nt: TGTGCCAGCAGCTTGGGTAGCGTCGGGACTAGCGGGAGAGGATACGAGCAGTACTTC; CDR3aa: CASSLGSVGTSGRGYEQYF
j_gene: TRBJ1-5; d_gene: TRBD1; abundance: few; v_gene: TRBV19; CDR3nt: TGTGCCAGTAGCGGGACAGGGTTCAATCAGCCCCAGCATTTT; CDR3aa: CASSGTGFNQPQHF
j_gene: TRBJ2-1; d_gene: TRBD1; abundance: -; v_gene: TRBV7-3; CDR3nt: TGTGCCAGCAGCGCGCCGGGACAGGGAAATGAGCAGTTCTTC; CDR3aa: CASSAPGQGNEQFF
j_gene: TRBJ1-6; d_gene: -; abundance: -; v_gene: TRBV7-2; CDR3nt: TGTGCCAGCAGCTCCTCAGGGGTCGTCGGTTCACCCCTCCACTTT; CDR3aa: CASSSSGVVGSPLHF
j_gene: TRBJ1-1; d_gene: -; abundance: -; v_gene: TRBV2; CDR3nt: TGTGCCAGCAGTGAACCGGGTGAAGCTTTCTTT; CDR3aa: CASSEPGEAFF
j_gene: TRBJ2-7; d_gene: -; abundance: -; v_gene: TRBV5-4; CDR3nt: TGTGCCAGCAGCCTCCGACCCGGGGACGAGCAGTACTTC; CDR3aa: CASSLRPGDEQYF
j_gene: TRBJ1-2; d_gene: -; abundance: once; v_gene: TRBV12-5; CDR3nt: TGTGCTAGTGCCCGAACCAAACCAGGGGTGGGTGGCTACACCTTC; CDR3aa: CASARTKPGVGGYTF
j_gene: TRBJ1-3; d_gene: TRBD1; abundance: -; v_gene: TRBV19; CDR3nt: TGTGCCAGTAGTACGGGACAGAGGGACACCATATATTTT; CDR3aa: CASSTGQRDTIYF
j_gene: TRBJ2-3; d_gene: TRBD2; abundance: -; v_gene: TRBV7-3; CDR3nt: TGTGCCAGCAGCTGGAATAGCGGGAGTGATACGCAGTATTTT; CDR3aa: CASSWNSGSDTQYF
j_gene: TRBJ2-2; d_gene: -; abundance: -; v_gene: TRBV6-5; CDR3nt: TGTGCCAGCAGTTACAGACGGGCGGGCACCGGGGAGCTGTTTTTT; CDR3aa: CASSYRRAGTGELFF
j_gene: TRBJ2-2; d_gene: -; abundance: -; v_gene: TRBV27; CDR3nt: TGTGCCAGCAGTTCATTCAGTGATGCGAACACCGGGGAGCTGTTTTTT; CDR3aa: CASSSFSDANTGELFF
j_gene: TRBJ2-3; d_gene: -; abundance: -; v_gene: TRBV4-1; CDR3nt: TGCGCCAGCAGCCGAGGGCCTTCAAAAGATACGCAGTATTTT; CDR3aa: CASSRGPSKDTQYF
j_gene: TRBJ2-1; d_gene: -; abundance: few; v_gene: TRBV7-9; CDR3nt: TGTGCCAGCAAGTACCTGGCCAACAACAATGAGCAGTTCTTC; CDR3aa: CASKYLANNNEQFF
j_gene: TRBJ1-5; d_gene: -; abundance: -; v_gene: TRBV3-1/TRBV3-2; CDR3nt: TGTGCCAGCAGCCAAGAGGTGGCCCAGGCCTATCAGCCCCAGCATTTT; CDR3aa: CASSQEVAQAYQPQHF
j_gene: TRBJ2-5; d_gene: -; abundance: -; v_gene: TRBV2; CDR3nt: TGTGCCAGCAGCTTTAACCAGGGAGAGACCCAGTACTTC; CDR3aa: CASSFNQGETQYF
j_gene: TRBJ2-5; d_gene: -; abundance: once; v_gene: TRBV7-7; CDR3nt: TGTGCTAGCAGCCTTATTGGGGCCTCGGGTTGGGAGACCCAGTACTTC; CDR3aa: CASSLIGASGWETQYF
j_gene: TRBJ2-3; d_gene: -; abundance: -; v_gene: TRBV11-3; CDR3nt: TGTGCCAGCAGCCCAGTAAGCGGGAGCACAGATACGCAGTATTTT; CDR3aa: CASSPVSGSTDTQYF
j_gene: TRBJ2-1; d_gene: TRBD2; abundance: once; v_gene: TRBV5-8; CDR3nt: TGTGCCAGCAGCTGGGGGACTAGCGGGAGCTATGAGCAGTTCTTC; CDR3aa: CASSWGTSGSYEQFF
j_gene: TRBJ1-1; d_gene: -; abundance: -; v_gene: TRBV19; CDR3nt: TGTGCCAGTAGTATAGACAGGGAAATTGAAGCTTTCTTT; CDR3aa: CASSIDREIEAFF
j_gene: TRBJ2-2; d_gene: TRBD2; abundance: -; v_gene: TRBV3-1/TRBV3-2; CDR3nt: TGTGCCAGCAGGGCTAGCGGGAGGGCTAACACCGGGGAGCTGTTTTTT; CDR3aa: CASRASGRANTGELFF
j_gene: TRBJ2-7; d_gene: TRBD2; abundance: -; v_gene: TRBV6-4; CDR3nt: TGTGCCAGCGGTATAAACCGAGCGGGAGGGGGCACCTACGAGCAGTACTTC; CDR3aa: CASGINRAGGGTYEQYF
j_gene: TRBJ1-5; d_gene: -; abundance: few; v_gene: TRBV19; CDR3nt: TGTGCCAGTAAGTCGGCAGCGGATAGCAATCAGCCCCAGCATTTT; CDR3aa: CASKSAADSNQPQHF
j_gene: TRBJ2-7; d_gene: TRBD1; abundance: -; v_gene: TRBV30; CDR3nt: TGTGCCTGGACTGACAGGGGCTCTTCCTACGAGCAGTACTTC; CDR3aa: CAWTDRGSSYEQYF
j_gene: TRBJ1-1; d_gene: TRBD1; abundance: -; v_gene: TRBV7-9; CDR3nt: TGTGCCAGCAGCATTCAGGGGGACACTGAAGCTTTCTTT; CDR3aa: CASSIQGDTEAFF
j_gene: TRBJ2-2; d_gene: TRBD2; abundance: -; v_gene: TRBV5-4; CDR3nt: TGTGCCAGCAGCCTAGCGGGAGGGCCTGACGGGGAGCTGTTTTTT; CDR3aa: CASSLAGGPDGELFF
j_gene: TRBJ1-6; d_gene: -; abundance: -; v_gene: TRBV28; CDR3nt: TGTGCCAGCAGTGATCTCACTTCAGGGTTTTCGGATTCACCCCTCCACTTT; CDR3aa: CASSDLTSGFSDSPLHF
j_gene: TRBJ2-3; d_gene: TRBD2; abundance: -; v_gene: TRBV19; CDR3nt: TGTGCCAGTAGTACCGGGGGGGTAGCCAGAGATACGCAGTATTTT; CDR3aa: CASSTGGVARDTQYF
j_gene: TRBJ2-5; d_gene: -; abundance: -; v_gene: TRBV29-1; CDR3nt: TGCAGCGCCGAAGTGGCCAGCCAAGAGACCCAGTACTTC; CDR3aa: CSAEVASQETQYF
j_gene: TRBJ2-1; d_gene: -; abundance: -; v_gene: TRBV24-1; CDR3nt: TGTGCCACCAGACCGGGAGCTAGAAATGAGCAGTTCTTC; CDR3aa: CATRPGARNEQFF
j_gene: TRBJ1-1; d_gene: -; abundance: -; v_gene: TRBV9; CDR3nt: TGTGCCAGCAGTGTCATGAAGGGGACTGAAGCTTTCTTT; CDR3aa: CASSVMKGTEAFF
j_gene: TRBJ2-1; d_gene: TRBD2; abundance: -; v_gene: TRBV18; CDR3nt: TGTGCCAGCTCACCGACAAGCGGGGTTTCCTACAATGAGCAGTTCTTC; CDR3aa: CASSPTSGVSYNEQFF
j_gene: TRBJ2-7; d_gene: -; abundance: -; v_gene: TRBV21-1; CDR3nt: TGTGCCAGCCAGCGCGGGACTGGAGCCTACGAGCAGTACTTC; CDR3aa: CASQRGTGAYEQYF
j_gene: TRBJ2-3; d_gene: TRBD2; abundance: few; v_gene: TRBV6-1; CDR3nt: TGTGCCAGCAGTGAAAGAGGCCTAGCGGGGCCCCTTTATACGCAGTATTTT; CDR3aa: CASSERGLAGPLYTQYF
j_gene: TRBJ2-3; d_gene: -; abundance: -; v_gene: TRBV4-2; CDR3nt: TGTGCCAGCAGCCAAGAAATAACTAGCACAGATACGCAGTATTTT; CDR3aa: CASSQEITSTDTQYF
j_gene: TRBJ1-3; d_gene: -; abundance: -; v_gene: TRBV5-1; CDR3nt: TGCGCCAGCAGCCAAGACGGAGGGCACAACACCATATATTTT; CDR3aa: CASSQDGGHNTIYF
j_gene: TRBJ1-4; d_gene: -; abundance: -; v_gene: TRBV7-2; CDR3nt: TGTGCCAGCAGCGCCCAGGGGCGAACTAATGAAAAACTGTTTTTT; CDR3aa: CASSAQGRTNEKLFF
j_gene: TRBJ2-7; d_gene: TRBD2; abundance: few; v_gene: TRBV4-3; CDR3nt: TGCGCCAGCAGCCCGAGACTAGCGGGAACCTACGAGCAGTACTTC; CDR3aa: CASSPRLAGTYEQYF
j_gene: TRBJ1-1; d_gene: -; abundance: -; v_gene: TRBV4-3; CDR3nt: TGCGCCAGCAGCCCTTTGGGGGGGTTGAACACTGAAGCTTTCTTT; CDR3aa: CASSPLGGLNTEAFF
j_gene: TRBJ1-1; d_gene: TRBD1; abundance: -; v_gene: TRBV11-3; CDR3nt: TGTGCCAGCAGCCGCGGAGGGGGCTCTGATGAAGCTTTCTTT; CDR3aa: CASSRGGGSDEAFF